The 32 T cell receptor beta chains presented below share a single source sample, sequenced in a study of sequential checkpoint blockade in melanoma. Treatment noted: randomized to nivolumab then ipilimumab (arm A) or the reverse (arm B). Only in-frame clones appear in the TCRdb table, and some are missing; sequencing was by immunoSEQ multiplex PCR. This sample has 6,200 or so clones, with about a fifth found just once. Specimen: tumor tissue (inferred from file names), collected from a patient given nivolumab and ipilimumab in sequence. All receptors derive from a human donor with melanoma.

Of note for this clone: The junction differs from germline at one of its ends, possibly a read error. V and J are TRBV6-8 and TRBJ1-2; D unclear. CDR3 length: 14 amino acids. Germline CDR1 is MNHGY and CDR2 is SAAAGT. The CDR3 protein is CASSDSVGSYGYTF. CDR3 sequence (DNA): TGTGCCAGCAGTGACTCGGTGGGGAGCTATGGCTACACCTTC.

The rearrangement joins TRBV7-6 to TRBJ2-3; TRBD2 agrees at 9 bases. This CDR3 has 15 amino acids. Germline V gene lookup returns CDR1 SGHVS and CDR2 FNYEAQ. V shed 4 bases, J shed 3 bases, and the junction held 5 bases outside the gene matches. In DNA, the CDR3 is TGTGCCAGCAGCTCAAGCGGGGGGCGGACAGATACGCAGTATTTT. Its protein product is CASSSSGGRTDTQYF.

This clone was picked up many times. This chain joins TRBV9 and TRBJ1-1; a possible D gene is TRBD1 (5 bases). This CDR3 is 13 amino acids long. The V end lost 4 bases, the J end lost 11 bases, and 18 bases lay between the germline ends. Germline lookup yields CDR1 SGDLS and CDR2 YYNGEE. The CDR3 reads CASSPIQGGGAFF. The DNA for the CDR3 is TGTGCCAGCAGCCCCATCCAGGGAGGTGGGGCTTTCTTT. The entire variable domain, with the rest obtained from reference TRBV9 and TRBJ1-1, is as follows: DSGVTQTPKHLITATGQRVTLRCSPRSGDLSVYWYQQSLDQGLQFLIQYYNGEERAKGNILERFSAQQFPDLHSELNLSSLELGDSALYFCASSPIQGGGAFFGQGTRLTVV.

CDR3 region: CAWSNFGEGPQETQYF. Here the CDR3 DNA reads TGTGCCTGGAGTAATTTCGGGGAGGGGCCCCAAGAGACCCAGTACTTC. This chain links TRBV30 with TRBJ2-5, with TRBD2 matching 7 bases. The junction had 10 bases not matched to a gene; V was cut back by 2 bases and J by 1 base. The CDR3 loop spans 16 amino acids. Germline V gene data show CDR1 as GTSNPN and CDR2 as SVGIG (reference sequence).

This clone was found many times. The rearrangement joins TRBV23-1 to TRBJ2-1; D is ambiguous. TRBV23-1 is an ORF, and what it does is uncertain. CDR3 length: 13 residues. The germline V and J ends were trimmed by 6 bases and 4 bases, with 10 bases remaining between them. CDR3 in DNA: TGCGCCAGCAGCAGAACCGAGTACAATGAGCAGTTCTTC. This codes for CASSRTEYNEQFF.

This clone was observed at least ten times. Written as DNA, the CDR3 is TGTGCCAGCAGCTTATTCCCCGGGACAGGGTACTATGGCTACACCTTC. Translating gives CASSLFPGTGYYGYTF. The rearrangement links TRBV11-3 to TRBJ1-2, with TRBD1 identical over 9 bases. The CDR3 is 16 amino acids. V was clipped by 2 bases and J by 3 bases; unmatched bases: 7. Germline CDR1 reads SGHNT; CDR2 reads YENEEA. Full variable domain (missing parts from reference TRBV11-3 and TRBJ1-2): EAGVVQSPRYKIIEKKQPVAFWCNPISGHNTLYWYLQNLGQGPELLIRYENEEAVDDSQLPKDRFSAERLKGVDSTLKIQPAELGDSAVYLCASSLFPGTGYYGYTFGSGTRLTVV.

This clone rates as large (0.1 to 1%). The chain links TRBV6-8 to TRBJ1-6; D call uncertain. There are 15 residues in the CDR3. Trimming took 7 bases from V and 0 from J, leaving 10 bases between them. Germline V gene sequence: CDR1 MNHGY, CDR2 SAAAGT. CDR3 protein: CASTLTSSYNSPLHF. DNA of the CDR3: TGTGCCAGCACCCTGACGAGCTCCTATAATTCACCCCTCCACTTT.

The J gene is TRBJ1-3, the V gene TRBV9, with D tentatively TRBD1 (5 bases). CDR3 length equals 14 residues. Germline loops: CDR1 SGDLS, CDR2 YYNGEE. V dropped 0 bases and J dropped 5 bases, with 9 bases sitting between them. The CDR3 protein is CASSVGGVRNTIYF. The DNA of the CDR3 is TGTGCCAGCAGCGTAGGGGGGGTAAGAAACACCATATATTTT.

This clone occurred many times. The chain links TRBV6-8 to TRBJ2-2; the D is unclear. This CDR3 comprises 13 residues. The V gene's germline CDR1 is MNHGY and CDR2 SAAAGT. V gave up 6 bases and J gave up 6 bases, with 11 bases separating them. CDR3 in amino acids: CASSQTRSGELFF. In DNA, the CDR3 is TGTGCCAGCAGCCAAACCCGTTCCGGGGAGCTGTTTTTT.

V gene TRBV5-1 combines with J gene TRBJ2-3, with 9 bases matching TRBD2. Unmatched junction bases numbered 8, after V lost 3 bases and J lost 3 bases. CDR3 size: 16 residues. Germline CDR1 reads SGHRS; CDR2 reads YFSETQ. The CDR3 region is CASSWGLALRTDTQYF. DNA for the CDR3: TGCGCCAGCAGCTGGGGACTAGCTCTGAGAACAGATACGCAGTATTTT. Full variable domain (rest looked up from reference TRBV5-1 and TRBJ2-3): KAGVTQTPRYLIKTRGQQVTLSCSPISGHRSVSWYQQTPGQGLQFLFEYFSETQRNKGNFPGRFSGRQFSNSRSEMNVSTLELGDSALYLCASSWGLALRTDTQYFGPGTRLTVL.

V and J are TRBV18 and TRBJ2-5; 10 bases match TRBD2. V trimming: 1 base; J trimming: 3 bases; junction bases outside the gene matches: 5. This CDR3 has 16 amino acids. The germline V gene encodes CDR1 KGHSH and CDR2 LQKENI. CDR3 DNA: TGTGCCAGCTCACCACTCCCCGGACTAGCGGAAGAGACCCAGTACTTC. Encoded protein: CASSPLPGLAEETQYF.

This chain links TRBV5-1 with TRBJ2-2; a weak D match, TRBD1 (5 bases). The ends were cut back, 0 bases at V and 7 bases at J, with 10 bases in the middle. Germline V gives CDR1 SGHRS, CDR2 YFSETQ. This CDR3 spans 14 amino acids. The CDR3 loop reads CASSLGGAFGELFF. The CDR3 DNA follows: TGCGCCAGCAGCTTGGGGGGCGCGTTCGGGGAGCTGTTTTTT. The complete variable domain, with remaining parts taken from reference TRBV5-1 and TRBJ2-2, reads KAGVTQTPRYLIKTRGQQVTLSCSPISGHRSVSWYQQTPGQGLQFLFEYFSETQRNKGNFPGRFSGRQFSNSRSEMNVSTLELGDSALYLCASSLGGAFGELFFGEGSRLTVL.

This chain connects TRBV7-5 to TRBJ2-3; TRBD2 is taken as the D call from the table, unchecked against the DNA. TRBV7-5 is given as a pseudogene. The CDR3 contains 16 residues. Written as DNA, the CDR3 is TGTGCCAGCAGCTTATTCAGCGGGGGGGCCGTAGATACGCAGTATTTT. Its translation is CASSLFSGGAVDTQYF.

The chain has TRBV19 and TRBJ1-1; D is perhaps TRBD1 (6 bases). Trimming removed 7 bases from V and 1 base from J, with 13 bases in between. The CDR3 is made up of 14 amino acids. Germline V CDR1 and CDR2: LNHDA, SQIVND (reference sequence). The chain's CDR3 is CASNWAGANTEAFF. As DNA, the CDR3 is TGTGCCAGTAATTGGGCAGGGGCGAACACTGAAGCTTTCTTT.

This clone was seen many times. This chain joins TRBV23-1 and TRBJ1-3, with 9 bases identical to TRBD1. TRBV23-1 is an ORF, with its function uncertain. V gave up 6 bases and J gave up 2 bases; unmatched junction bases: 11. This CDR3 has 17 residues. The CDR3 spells CASSQDGTGNPGNTIYF. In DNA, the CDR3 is TGCGCCAGCAGCCAAGATGGGACAGGGAATCCTGGAAACACCATATATTTT.

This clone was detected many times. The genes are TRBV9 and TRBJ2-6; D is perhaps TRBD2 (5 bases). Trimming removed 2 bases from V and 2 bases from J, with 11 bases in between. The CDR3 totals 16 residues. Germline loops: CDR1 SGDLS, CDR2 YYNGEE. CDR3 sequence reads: CASSVEGVAGANVLTF. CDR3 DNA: TGTGCCAGCAGCGTCGAGGGTGTGGCTGGGGCCAACGTCCTGACTTTC.

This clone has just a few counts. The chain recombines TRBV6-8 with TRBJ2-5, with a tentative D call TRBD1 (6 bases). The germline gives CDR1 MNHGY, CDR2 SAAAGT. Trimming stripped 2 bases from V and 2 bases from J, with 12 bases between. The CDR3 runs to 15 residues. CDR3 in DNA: TGTGCCAGCAGTTACGACAAAAGGGGGCAAGAGACCCAGTACTTC. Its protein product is CASSYDKRGQETQYF.

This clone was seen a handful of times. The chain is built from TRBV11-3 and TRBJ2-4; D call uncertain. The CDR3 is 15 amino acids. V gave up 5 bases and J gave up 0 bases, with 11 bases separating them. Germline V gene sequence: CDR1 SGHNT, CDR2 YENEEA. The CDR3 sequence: CASSRPAVAKNIQYF. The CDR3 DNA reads TGTGCCAGCAGCCGCCCCGCGGTAGCCAAAAACATTCAGTACTTC. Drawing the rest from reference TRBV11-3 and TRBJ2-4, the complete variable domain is EAGVVQSPRYKIIEKKQPVAFWCNPISGHNTLYWYLQNLGQGPELLIRYENEEAVDDSQLPKDRFSAERLKGVDSTLKIQPAELGDSAVYLCASSRPAVAKNIQYFGAGTRLSVL.

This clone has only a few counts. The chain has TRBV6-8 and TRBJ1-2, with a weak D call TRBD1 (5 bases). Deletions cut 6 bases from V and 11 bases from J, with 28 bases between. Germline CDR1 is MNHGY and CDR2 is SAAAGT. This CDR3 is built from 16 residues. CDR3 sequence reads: CASRTPRTGPTQRYTF. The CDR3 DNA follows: TGTGCCAGCAGGACCCCCCGTACAGGCCCAACCCAGCGTTACACCTTC.

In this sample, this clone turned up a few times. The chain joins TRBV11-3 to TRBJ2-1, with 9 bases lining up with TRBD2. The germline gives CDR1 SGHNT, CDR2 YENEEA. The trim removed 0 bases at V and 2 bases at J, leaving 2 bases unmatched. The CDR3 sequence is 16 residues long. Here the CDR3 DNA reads TGTGCCAGCAGCTTAGACGGCGGGGGGGCCTACAATGAGCAGTTCTTC. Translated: CASSLDGGGAYNEQFF.

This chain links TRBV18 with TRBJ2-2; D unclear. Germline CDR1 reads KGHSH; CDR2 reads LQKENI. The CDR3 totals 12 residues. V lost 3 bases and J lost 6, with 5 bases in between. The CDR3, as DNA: TGTGCCAGCTCACCGCCGGCCGGGGAGCTGTTTTTT. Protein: CASSPPAGELFF.

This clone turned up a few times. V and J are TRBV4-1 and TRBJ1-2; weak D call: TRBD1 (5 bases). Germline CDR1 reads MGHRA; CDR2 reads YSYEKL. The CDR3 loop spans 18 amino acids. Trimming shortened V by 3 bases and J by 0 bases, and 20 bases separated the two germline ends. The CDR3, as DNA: TGCGCCAGCAGCCAGGATATTGGGACTAGGAGGGCTAACTATGGCTACACCTTC. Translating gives CASSQDIGTRRANYGYTF.

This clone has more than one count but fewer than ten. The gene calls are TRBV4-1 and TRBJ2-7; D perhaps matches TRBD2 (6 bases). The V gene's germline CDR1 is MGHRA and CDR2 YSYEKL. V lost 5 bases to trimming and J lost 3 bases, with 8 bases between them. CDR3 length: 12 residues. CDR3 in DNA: TGCGCCAGCAGCTTGGGGGGCTACGAGCAGTACTTC. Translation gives CASSLGGYEQYF.

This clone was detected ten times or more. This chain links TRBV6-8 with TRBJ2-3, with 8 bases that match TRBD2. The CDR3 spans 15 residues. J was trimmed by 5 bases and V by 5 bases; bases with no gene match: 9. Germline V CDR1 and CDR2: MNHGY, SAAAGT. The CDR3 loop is CASSGSRGGGDTQYF. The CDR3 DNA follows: TGTGCCAGCAGTGGCTCTCGGGGGGGCGGAGATACGCAGTATTTT.

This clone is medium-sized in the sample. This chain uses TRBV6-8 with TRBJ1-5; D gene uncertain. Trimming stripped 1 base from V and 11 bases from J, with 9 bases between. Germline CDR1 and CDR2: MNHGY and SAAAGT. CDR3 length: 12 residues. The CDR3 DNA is TGTGCCAGCAGTTACTACGCGGGAGCCCAGCATTTT. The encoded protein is CASSYYAGAQHF.

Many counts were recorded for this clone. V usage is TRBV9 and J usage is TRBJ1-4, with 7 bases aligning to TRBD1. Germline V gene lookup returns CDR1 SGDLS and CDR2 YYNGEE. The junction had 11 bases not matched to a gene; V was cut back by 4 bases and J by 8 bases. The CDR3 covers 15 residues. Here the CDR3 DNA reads TGTGCCAGCAGCCCGTCGACAGGGAACGGGGAAAAACTGTTTTTT. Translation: CASSPSTGNGEKLFF.

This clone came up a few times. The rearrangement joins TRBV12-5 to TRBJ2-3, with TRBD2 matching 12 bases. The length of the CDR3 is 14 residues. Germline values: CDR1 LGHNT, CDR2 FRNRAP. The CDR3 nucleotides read TGTGCCAGCGAACTAGCGGGGGGAAGAGATACGCAGTATTTT. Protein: CASELAGGRDTQYF.

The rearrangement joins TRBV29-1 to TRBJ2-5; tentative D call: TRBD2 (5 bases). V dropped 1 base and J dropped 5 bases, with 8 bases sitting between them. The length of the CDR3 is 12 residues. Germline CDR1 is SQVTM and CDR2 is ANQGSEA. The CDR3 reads CSVEAPGETQYF. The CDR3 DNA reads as TGCAGCGTTGAAGCCCCGGGGGAGACCCAGTACTTC.

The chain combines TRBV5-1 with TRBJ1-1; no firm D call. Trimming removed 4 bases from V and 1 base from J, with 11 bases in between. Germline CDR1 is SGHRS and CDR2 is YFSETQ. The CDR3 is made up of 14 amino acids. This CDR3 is CASSLPEGNTEAFF. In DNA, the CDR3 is TGCGCCAGCAGCCTCCCGGAGGGGAACACTGAAGCTTTCTTT.

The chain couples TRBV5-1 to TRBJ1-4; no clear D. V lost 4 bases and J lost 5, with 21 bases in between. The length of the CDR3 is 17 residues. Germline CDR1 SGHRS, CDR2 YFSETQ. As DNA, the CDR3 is TGCGCCAGCAGCGTTATAAACCCGGGCCGTAAGAATGAAAAACTGTTTTTT. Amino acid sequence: CASSVINPGRKNEKLFF.

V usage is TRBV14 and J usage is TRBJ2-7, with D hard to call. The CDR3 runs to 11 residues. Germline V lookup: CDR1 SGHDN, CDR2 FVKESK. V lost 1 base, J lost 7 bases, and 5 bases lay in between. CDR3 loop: CASSQGGEQYF. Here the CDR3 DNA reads TGTGCCAGCAGCCAAGGTGGGGAGCAGTACTTC.

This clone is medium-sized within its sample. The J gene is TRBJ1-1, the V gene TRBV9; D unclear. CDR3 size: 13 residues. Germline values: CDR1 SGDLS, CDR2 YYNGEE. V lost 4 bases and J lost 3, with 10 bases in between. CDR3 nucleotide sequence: TGTGCCAGCAGCCCCCATAAGTACACTGAAGCTTTCTTT. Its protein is CASSPHKYTEAFF.